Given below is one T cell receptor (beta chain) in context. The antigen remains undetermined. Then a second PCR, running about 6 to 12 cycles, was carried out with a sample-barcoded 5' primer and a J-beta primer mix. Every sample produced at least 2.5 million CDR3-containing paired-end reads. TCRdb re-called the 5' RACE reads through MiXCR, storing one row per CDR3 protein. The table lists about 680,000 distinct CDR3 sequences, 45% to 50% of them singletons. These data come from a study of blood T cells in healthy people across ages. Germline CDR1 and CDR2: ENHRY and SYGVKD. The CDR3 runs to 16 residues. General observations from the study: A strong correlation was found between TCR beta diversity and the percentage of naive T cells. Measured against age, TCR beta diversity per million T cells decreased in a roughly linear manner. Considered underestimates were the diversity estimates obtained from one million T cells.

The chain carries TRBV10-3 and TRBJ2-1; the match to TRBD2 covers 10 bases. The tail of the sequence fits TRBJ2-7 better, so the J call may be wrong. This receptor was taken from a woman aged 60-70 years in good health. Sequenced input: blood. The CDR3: CAISAASGSSYNEQYF. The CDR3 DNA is TGTGCCATCAGTGCCGCTAGCGGGAGCTCCTACAATGAGCAGTACTTC.